This T cell receptor beta chain was sequenced in a study of control samples from healthy donors and cancer patients (dated by TCRdb to about 2020). Library construction relied on the immunoSEQ multiplex PCR assay. The table was pulled from immuneACCESS by TCRdb, which kept in-frame rearrangements only. Such tables lose some clones; where checked, under half of the loss comes from unresolved V genes, and the rest has no known cause. This sample gives 170,000 or so clones in total; 85% to 95% of them show up just once. The top ten clones comprise more than 1.1% of the sample. A remark on this clone: Its target antigen remains unknown. The record has no base qualities; no much larger clone is one base away.

CDR1 and CDR2 are drawn from the germline V gene: KGHDR, SFDVKD. The CDR3 spans 14 residues, from the cysteine through the phenylalanine. Only the CDR3 region is kept as DNA, spanning 42 bases read in frame from base 1. Ends trimmed: V by 2 bases, J by 4 bases; bases unmatched to a gene: 2. The sequence is built from TRBV24-1 and TRBJ2-3, with TRBD1 identical over 7 junction bases. Sequenced material: blood. This clonotype was obtained from a man aged 18 to 35 in good health. The nucleotide sequence is given as TGTGCCACCAGTGATTCGACAGGGTCAGATACGCAGTATTTT. This gives the protein CATSDSTGSDTQYF.